The T cell receptor (beta chain) described here comes from a study of CD8 T cells in Susac syndrome. Sequencing of TCR beta, carried out with a high-throughput approach, was applied to CD8+ and CD4+ T cells from the blood. Controls comprised healthy donors matched for age and sex. V shed 6 bases, J shed 4 bases, and the junction held 15 bases outside the gene matches. The CDR3 is 17 amino acids. Germline V gives CDR1 DFQATT, CDR2 SNEGSKA (reference sequence). A quantity of about 0.45 to 1 ug RNA underwent reverse transcription using random hexamers. TCR beta CDR3 was amplified by immunoSEQ multiplex PCR. This amplification extended across 54 Vbeta and 13 Jbeta segments. In TCRdb, the immunoSEQ multiplex PCR reads were re-called with MiXCR into one record per CDR3 protein. The sample yields roughly 190,000 distinct CDR3 sequences, about 95% seen once.

The sample comprised CD4+ T cells from PBMCs. The sequence was obtained from a human donor in good health. V gene TRBV20-1 combines with J gene TRBJ2-3; 11 nucleotides line up with TRBD2. The CDR3 spells CSATRAASGRFSDTQYF. CDR3 DNA sequence: TGCAGTGCCACTAGAGCGGCTAGCGGGAGGTTCTCAGATACGCAGTATTTT.